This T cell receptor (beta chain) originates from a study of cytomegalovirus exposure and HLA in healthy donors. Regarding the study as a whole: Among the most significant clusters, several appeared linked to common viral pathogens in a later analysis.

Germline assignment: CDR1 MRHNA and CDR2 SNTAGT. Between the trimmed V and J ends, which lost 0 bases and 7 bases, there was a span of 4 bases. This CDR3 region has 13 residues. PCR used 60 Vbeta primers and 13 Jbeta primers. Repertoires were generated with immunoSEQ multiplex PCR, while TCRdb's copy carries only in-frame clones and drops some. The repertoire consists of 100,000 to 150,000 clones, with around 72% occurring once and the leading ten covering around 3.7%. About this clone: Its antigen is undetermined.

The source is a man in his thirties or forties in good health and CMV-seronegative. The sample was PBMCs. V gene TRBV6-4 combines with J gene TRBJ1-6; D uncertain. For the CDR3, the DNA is TGTGCCAGCAGTGACTCGTCAAATTCACCCCTCCACTTT. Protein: CASSDSSNSPLHF.